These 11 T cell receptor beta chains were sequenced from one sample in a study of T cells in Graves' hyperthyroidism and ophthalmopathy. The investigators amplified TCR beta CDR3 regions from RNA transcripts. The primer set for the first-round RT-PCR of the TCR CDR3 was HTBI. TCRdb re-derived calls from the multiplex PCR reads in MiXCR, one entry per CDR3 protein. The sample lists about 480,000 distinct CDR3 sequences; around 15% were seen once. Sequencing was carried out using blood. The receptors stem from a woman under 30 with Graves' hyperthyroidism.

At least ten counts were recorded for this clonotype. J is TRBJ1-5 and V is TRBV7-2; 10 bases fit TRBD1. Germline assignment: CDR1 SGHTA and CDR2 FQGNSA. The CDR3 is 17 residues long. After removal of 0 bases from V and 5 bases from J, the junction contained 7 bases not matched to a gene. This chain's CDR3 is CASSLAGGQGLYQPQHF. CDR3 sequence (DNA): TGTGCCAGCAGCTTAGCGGGGGGACAGGGGTTATATCAGCCCCAGCATTTT.

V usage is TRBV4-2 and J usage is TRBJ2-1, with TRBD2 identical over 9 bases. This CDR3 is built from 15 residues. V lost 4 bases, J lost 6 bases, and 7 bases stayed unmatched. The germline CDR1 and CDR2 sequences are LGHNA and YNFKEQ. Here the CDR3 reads CASSPSGTLGNEQFF. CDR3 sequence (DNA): TGTGCCAGCAGCCCTAGCGGGACCCTAGGCAATGAGCAGTTCTTC.

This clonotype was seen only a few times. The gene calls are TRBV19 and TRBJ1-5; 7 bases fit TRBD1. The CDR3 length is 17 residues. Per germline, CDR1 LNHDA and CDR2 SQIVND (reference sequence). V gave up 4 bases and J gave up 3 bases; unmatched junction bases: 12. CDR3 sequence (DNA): TGTGCCAGTAGTACTTGGCCCCGGGACAGCCTCAATCAGCCCCAGCATTTT. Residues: CASSTWPRDSLNQPQHF.

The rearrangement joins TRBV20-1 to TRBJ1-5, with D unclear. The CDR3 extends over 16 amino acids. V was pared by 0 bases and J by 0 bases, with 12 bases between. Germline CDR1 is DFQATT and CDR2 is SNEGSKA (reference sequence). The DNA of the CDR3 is TGCAGTGCTAGAGATGGGAGCTTCTATAGCAATCAGCCCCAGCATTTT. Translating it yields CSARDGSFYSNQPQHF.

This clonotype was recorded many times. This CDR3 reads CALGQGWDEQYF. The CDR3 DNA follows: TGTGCCTTAGGACAGGGGTGGGACGAGCAGTACTTC. The rearrangement uses TRBV30 and TRBJ2-7, with 9 bases matching TRBD1. In germline, CDR1 is GTSNPN, CDR2 SVGIG (reference sequence). The CDR3 sequence is 12 residues long. Unmatched junction bases numbered 6, after V lost 7 bases and J lost 5 bases.

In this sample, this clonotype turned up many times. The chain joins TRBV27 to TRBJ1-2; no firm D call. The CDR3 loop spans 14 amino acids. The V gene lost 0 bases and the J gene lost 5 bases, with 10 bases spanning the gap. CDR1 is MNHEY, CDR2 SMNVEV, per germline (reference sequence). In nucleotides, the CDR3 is TGTGCCAGCAGTTTATCATCCGGGCGATATGGCTACACCTTC. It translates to CASSLSSGRYGYTF.

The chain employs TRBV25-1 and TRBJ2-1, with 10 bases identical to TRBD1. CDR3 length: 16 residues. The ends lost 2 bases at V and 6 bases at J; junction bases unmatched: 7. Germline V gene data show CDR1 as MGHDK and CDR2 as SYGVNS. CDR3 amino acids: CASSEGGTGARNEQFF. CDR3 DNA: TGTGCCAGCAGTGAAGGGGGGACAGGGGCTCGCAATGAGCAGTTCTTC.

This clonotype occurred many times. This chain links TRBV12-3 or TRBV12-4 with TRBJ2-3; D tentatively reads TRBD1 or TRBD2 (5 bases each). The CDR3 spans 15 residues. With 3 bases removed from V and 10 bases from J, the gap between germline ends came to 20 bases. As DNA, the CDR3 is TGTGCCAGCAGTTTGAGGGGACGCGTAGGACAAGCGCAGTATTTT. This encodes CASSLRGRVGQAQYF.

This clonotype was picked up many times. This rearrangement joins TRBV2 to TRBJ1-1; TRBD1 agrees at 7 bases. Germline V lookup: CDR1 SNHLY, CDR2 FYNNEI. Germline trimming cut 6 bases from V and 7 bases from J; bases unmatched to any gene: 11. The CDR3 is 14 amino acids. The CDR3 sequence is CASSVTGQGVEAFF. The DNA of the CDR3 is TGTGCCAGCAGCGTCACAGGGCAGGGGGTTGAAGCTTTCTTT.

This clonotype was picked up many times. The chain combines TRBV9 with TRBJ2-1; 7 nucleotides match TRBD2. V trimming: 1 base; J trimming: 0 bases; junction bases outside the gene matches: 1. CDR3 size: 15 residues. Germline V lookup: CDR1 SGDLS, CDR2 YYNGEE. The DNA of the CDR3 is TGTGCCAGCAGCGTACGCGGGGGCTCCTACAATGAGCAGTTCTTC. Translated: CASSVRGGSYNEQFF.

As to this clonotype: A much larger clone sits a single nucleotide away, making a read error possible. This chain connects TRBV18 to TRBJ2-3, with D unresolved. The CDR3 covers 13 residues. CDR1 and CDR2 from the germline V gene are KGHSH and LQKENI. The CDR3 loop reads CASPPPSKDTQYF. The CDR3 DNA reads TGTGCCAGCCCACCACCGTCGAAGGATACGCAGTATTTT.